This paragraph reports one T cell receptor beta chain. The germline gives CDR1 MNHEY, CDR2 SVGAGI. CDR3 length: 14 amino acids. Trimming pared 9 bases from V and 2 bases from J, leaving 16 bases between. The entry originates in a study of blood T cell repertoires in COVID-19. Study-level information: Samples taken during acute and convalescent COVID-19 were collected in the United States, Italy and Spain. PBMCs, B-cell-depleted T cells, or T cells provided the cDNA or gDNA that made up the material.

Libraries were prepared by immunoSEQ multiplex PCR; TCRdb keeps only in-frame clonotypes and omits some of them. This sample has 200,000 to 300,000 clones, with 70% to 85% found just once. The material sequenced was peripheral blood. The chain carries TRBV6-5 and TRBJ1-2; D gene ambiguous. This TCR came from a woman older than 75 with acute or convalescent COVID-19. The CDR3 region has the DNA TGTGCCAGTAGTAGAGGCAGCCCGAACTATGGCTACACCTTC. It yields the protein CASSRGSPNYGYTF.